These 9 T cell receptor beta chains share one sample of origin, sequenced in a study of identical twins. TCRdb fed the 5' RACE reads into MiXCR, producing one record per CDR3 protein. The table records hundreds of thousands of distinct CDR3 sequences, over 20% of them present only once. The data also belong to a second study, concerning T cells expressing NK-cell markers.

The sequenced material came from PBMCs. Receptors were obtained from a woman aged 18 to 35 in good health.

The chain employs TRBV2 and TRBJ2-3; 10 positions match TRBD2. CDR3 size: 14 residues. CDR1 SNHLY and CDR2 FYNNEI come from the germline V gene. The V gene end was trimmed by 6 bases and the J gene end by 2 bases; junction bases not matched to a gene: 2. CDR3 nucleotides: TGTGCCAGCAGCGGACTAGCGGACACAGATACGCAGTATTTT. Protein: CASSGLADTDTQYF.

This sequence joins TRBV7-8 and TRBJ2-3; 8 bases agree with TRBD2. Losses at the gene ends were 3 bases for V and 4 bases for J; bases not matched to a gene: 6. The CDR3 spans 15 residues. Germline CDR1 is SGHVS and CDR2 is FQNEAQ. CDR3 sequence: CASSFAGGSSDTQYF. CDR3 in DNA: TGTGCCAGCAGCTTCGCGGGGGGTAGTTCAGATACGCAGTATTTT.

This clonotype was seen at least ten times. The chain combines TRBV29-1 with TRBJ2-5; unclear D gene. Germline V gene lookup returns CDR1 SQVTM and CDR2 ANQGSEA. This CDR3 has 14 amino acids. Trimming took off 2 bases at V and 1 base at J, with 11 bases between the two ends. This CDR3 reads CSVEPSASQETQYF. In nucleotides, the CDR3 is TGCAGCGTTGAACCCTCTGCCAGCCAAGAGACCCAGTACTTC.

The chain combines TRBV5-1 with TRBJ2-7; 14 bases align to TRBD2. J gave up 7 bases and V 4 bases, and 4 bases lay outside the gene matches. Germline values: CDR1 SGHRS, CDR2 YFSETQ. This CDR3 is built from 14 residues. Here the CDR3 DNA reads TGCGCCAGCAGCCCGGGACTAGCGGGAGAAGAGCAGTACTTC. This codes for CASSPGLAGEEQYF.

This chain links TRBV7-9 with TRBJ2-7; the D gene is possibly TRBD1 (6 bases). Trimming took off 5 bases at V and 4 bases at J, with 18 bases between the two ends. CDR3 length: 15 amino acids. Looked up from germline, CDR1 is SEHNR and CDR2 is FQNEAQ (reference sequence). CDR3 nucleotide sequence: TGTGCCAGCAGCGCCACGCCGACAGGTCAATACGAGCAGTACTTC. This sequence encodes CASSATPTGQYEQYF.

This sequence joins TRBV29-1 and TRBJ2-2; D is possibly TRBD1 or TRBD2 (5 bases each). The V end lost 6 bases, the J end lost 2 bases, and 19 bases lay between the germline ends. CDR1 is SQVTM, CDR2 ANQGSEA, per germline. The CDR3 has 16 amino acids. CDR3 sequence reads: CSVFLRDLYNTGELFF. DNA for the CDR3: TGCAGCGTATTCCTAAGGGACCTCTATAACACCGGGGAGCTGTTTTTT.

The CDR3 sequence: CASSTRPTSGTYSSSYNEQFF. CDR3 DNA sequence: TGTGCCAGCAGCACCCGACCCACCTCTGGGACTTACTCGAGCTCCTACAATGAGCAGTTCTTC. The chain combines TRBV11-2 with TRBJ2-1, with a tentative D call TRBD2 (6 bases). The germline V gene has CDR1 SGHAT and CDR2 FQNNGV. The CDR3 has 21 residues. Trimming removed 5 bases from V and 0 bases from J, with 29 bases in between.

There are a few counts of this clonotype. The chain employs TRBV12-3 or TRBV12-4 and TRBJ2-5, with D perhaps TRBD1 (5 bases). This CDR3 contains 16 residues. V lost 4 bases to trimming and J lost 4 bases, with 19 bases between them. CDR3 bases: TGTGCCAGCAGTTACAGGTCCAAACCCCAACGAGAGACCCAGTACTTC. It codes for CASSYRSKPQRETQYF.

DNA of the CDR3: TGCAGCGTTGAGGGGGCTAGCGGCTCCTACAATGAGCAGTTCTTC. Protein sequence: CSVEGASGSYNEQFF. J is TRBJ2-1 and V is TRBV29-1; the D gene is possibly TRBD2 (7 bases). The V end lost 3 bases, the J end lost 0 bases, and 12 bases lay between the germline ends. This CDR3 has 15 residues. Germline CDR1 reads SQVTM; CDR2 reads ANQGSEA.